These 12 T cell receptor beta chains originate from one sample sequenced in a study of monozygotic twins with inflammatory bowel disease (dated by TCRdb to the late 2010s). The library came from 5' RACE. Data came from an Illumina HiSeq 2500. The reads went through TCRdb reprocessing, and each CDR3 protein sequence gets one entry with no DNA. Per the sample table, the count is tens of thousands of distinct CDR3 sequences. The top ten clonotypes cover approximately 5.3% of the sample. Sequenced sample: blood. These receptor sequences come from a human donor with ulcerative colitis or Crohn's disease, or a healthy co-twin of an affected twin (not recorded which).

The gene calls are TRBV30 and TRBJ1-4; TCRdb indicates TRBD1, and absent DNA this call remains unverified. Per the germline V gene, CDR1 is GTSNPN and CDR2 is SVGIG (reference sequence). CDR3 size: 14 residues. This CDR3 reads CAWHHGPQGGKLFF. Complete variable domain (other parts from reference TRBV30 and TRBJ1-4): SQTIHQWPATLVQPVGSPLSLECTVEGTSNPNLYWYRQAAGRGLQLLFYSVGIGQISSEVPQNLSASRPQDRQFILSSKKLLLSDSGFYLCAWHHGPQGGKLFFGSGTQLSVL.

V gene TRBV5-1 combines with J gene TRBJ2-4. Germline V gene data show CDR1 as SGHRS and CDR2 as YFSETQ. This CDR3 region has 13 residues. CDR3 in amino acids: CASSLDTLNMQYF.

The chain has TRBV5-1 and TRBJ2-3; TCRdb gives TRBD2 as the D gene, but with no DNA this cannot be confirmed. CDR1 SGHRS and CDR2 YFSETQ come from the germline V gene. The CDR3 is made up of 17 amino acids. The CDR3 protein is CASSGTSGSWGTDTQYF.

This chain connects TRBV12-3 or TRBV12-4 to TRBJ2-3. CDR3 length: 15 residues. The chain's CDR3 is CASSLILTGTDTQYF.

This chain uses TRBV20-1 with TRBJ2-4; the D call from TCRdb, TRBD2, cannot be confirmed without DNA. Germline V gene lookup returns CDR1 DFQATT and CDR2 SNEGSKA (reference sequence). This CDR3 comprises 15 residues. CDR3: CSARGSGGVKNMQYF.

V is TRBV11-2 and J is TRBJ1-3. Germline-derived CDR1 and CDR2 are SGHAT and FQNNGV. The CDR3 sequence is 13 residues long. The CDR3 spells CASTWGSGNTIYF.

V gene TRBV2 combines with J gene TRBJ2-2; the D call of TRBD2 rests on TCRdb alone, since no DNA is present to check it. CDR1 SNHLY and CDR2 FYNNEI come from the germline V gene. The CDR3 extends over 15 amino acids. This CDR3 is CASTRTTKSTGELFF. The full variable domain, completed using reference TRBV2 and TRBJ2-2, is EPEVTQTPSHQVTQMGQEVILRCVPISNHLYFYWYRQILGQKVEFLVSFYNNEISEKSEIFDDQFSVERPDGSNFTLKIRSTKLEDSAMYFCASTRTTKSTGELFFGEGSRLTVL.

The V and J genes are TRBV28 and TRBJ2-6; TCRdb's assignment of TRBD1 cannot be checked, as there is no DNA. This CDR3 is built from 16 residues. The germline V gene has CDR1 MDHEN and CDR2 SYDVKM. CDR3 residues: CASGRDRAAGANVLTF.

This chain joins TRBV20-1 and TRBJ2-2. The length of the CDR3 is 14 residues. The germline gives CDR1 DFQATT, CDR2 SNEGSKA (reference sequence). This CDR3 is CSASRQANTGELFF.

This CDR3 is CASIPGQKNTGELFF. The rearrangement uses TRBV2 and TRBJ2-2; TCRdb indicates TRBD1, and absent DNA this call remains unverified. This CDR3 spans 15 amino acids. Germline lookup yields CDR1 SNHLY and CDR2 FYNNEI.

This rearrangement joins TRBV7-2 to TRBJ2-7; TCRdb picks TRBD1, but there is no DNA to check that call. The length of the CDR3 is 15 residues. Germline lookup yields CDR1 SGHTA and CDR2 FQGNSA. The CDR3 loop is CASSRGTDGIYEQYF.

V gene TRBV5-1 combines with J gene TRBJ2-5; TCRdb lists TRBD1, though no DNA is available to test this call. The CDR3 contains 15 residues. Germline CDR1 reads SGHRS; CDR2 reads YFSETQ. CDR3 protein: CASSRLDRTQETQYF.